This T cell receptor (beta chain) was sequenced in a study of blood T cell repertoires in COVID-19. Profiling relied on immunoSEQ multiplex PCR, and the TCRdb table lists in-frame clones only, not all of them. The table lists around 260,000 clones, 80% to 90% of them singletons. Germline CDR1 is SGHDT and CDR2 is YYEEEE. The CDR3 loop spans 14 amino acids. V was trimmed by 0 bases and J by 4 bases, leaving 10 bases between them. The chain uses TRBV5-6 and TRBJ1-2; no clear D. This sequence was found in a young man with active or convalescent COVID-19. The material sequenced was peripheral blood. The CDR3 is CASSLAGRPYGYTF. DNA of the CDR3: TGTGCCAGCAGCTTGGCAGGCAGGCCCTATGGCTACACCTTC.